This T cell receptor (beta chain) stems from a study of a mutant IDH1 vaccine in newly diagnosed glioma. On the study more broadly: Treated patients had a mean age of around 39 years and a sex split that was around 62% male and approximately 38% female.

Note on this clone: Its cognate antigen is unknown.

V shed 3 bases and J shed 2 bases, with 10 bases lying between them. The CDR3 runs 15 residues. The germline V gene encodes CDR1 LNHDA and CDR2 SQIVND (reference sequence). As to time point: week 47, end of study. Doses consisted of 300 ug of mutant IDH1 20-mer peptide each, paired with topical imiquimod. Profiled with immunoSEQ multiplex PCR; TCRdb holds only in-frame clones, not every one. The top ten hold approximately 2.6% of the sample, which has under 30,000 clones, roughly 83% seen once. The TCR comes from a man aged 35 to 55 with glioma. The sequencing used PBMCs, collected from a glioma patient whose treatment included an IDH1 peptide vaccine. J is TRBJ1-4 and V is TRBV19; maybe TRBD1 (5 bases). The CDR3 spells CASSISRVTNEKLFF. CDR3 nucleotide sequence: TGTGCCAGTAGTATCAGCAGGGTCACTAATGAAAAACTGTTTTTT.